The T cell receptor beta chain under discussion was sequenced for a study of T cells in Graves' hyperthyroidism and ophthalmopathy. Template material for amplifying TCR beta CDR3 regions consisted of RNA transcripts. Researchers ran a first-round RT-PCR on the TCR CDR3 using the HTBI primer set. MiXCR, run by TCRdb on the multiplex PCR reads, gives a single entry per CDR3 protein. Here the sample spans 550,000 to 800,000 distinct CDR3 sequences, 15% to 20% being singletons. Study-wide points: Most thyroid clonotypes with frequency above 0.001 were detected in blood. Classification by a 13 V-J model distinguished ophthalmopathy from stable hyperthyroidism.

A patient was excluded if there was uncontrolled infection, other autoimmune disease, pregnancy or lactation. The authors obtained PBMCs from about 9.5 ml of fresh peripheral blood. This clonotype was counted only a few times. Antigen: not known. V lost 3 bases and J lost 7, with 15 bases in between. The CDR3 sequence is 14 residues long. From germline, CDR1 is SEHNR and CDR2 FQNEAQ (reference sequence). This TCR was sampled from a man between 18 and 35 years old with Graves' hyperthyroidism. V gene TRBV7-9 combines with J gene TRBJ1-2, with TRBD1 as a possible D gene (6 bases). The source material was blood. The chain's CDR3 is CASSFGGGEGGYTF. CDR3 DNA: TGTGCCAGCAGCTTCGGGGGCGGAGAGGGTGGCTACACCTTC.